The 16 T cell receptor beta chains listed next were all sequenced from one sample in a study of chemoradiotherapy in HPV16-positive cancers. TCRdb's table, derived via immunoSEQ multiplex PCR, lists solely in-frame clones and lacks some. Of about 20,000 clones in the sample, 80% to 95% are singletons; the top ten hold roughly 15%. Sequencing was performed on blood, taken from a patient who underwent chemoradiotherapy. These receptors all stem from a human donor with HPV-associated anogenital cancer.

This chain uses TRBV7-2 with TRBJ2-7; tentatively, D is TRBD2 (5 bases). V lost 1 base and J lost 2, with 9 bases in between. This CDR3 is built from 14 residues. Germline values: CDR1 SGHTA, CDR2 FQGNSA. The CDR3 loop is CASSLGGSTYEQYF. The DNA for the CDR3 is TGTGCCAGCAGCTTAGGCGGGTCTACCTACGAGCAGTACTTC. Combining the CDR3 with reference TRBV7-2 and TRBJ2-7 gives the whole variable domain GAGVSQSPSNKVTEKGKDVELRCDPISGHTALYWYRQSLGQGLEFLIYFQGNSAPDKSGLPSDRFSAERTGGSVSTLTIQRTQQEDSAVYLCASSLGGSTYEQYFGPGTRLTVT.

The rearrangement uses TRBV7-8 and TRBJ2-3; unclear D gene. The CDR3 has 11 amino acids. The V gene lost 7 bases and the J gene lost 1 base, with 3 bases spanning the gap. Germline V lookup: CDR1 SGHVS, CDR2 FQNEAQ. This CDR3 is CASIGTDTQYF. As DNA, the CDR3 is TGTGCCAGCATTGGCACAGATACGCAGTATTTT.

This chain's CDR3 is CASRRESSTDTQYF. CDR3 DNA: TGTGCCAGCAGGAGGGAGAGTTCCACAGATACGCAGTATTTT. V gene TRBV5-5 combines with J gene TRBJ2-3, with a tentative D call TRBD2 (5 bases). The CDR3 covers 14 residues. The germline V and J ends were trimmed by 5 bases and 2 bases, with 12 bases remaining between them. CDR1 and CDR2 (germline): SGHKS, YYEKEE (reference sequence).

The rearrangement joins TRBV19 to TRBJ1-2; no clear D. Germline assignment: CDR1 LNHDA and CDR2 SQIVND (reference sequence). The CDR3 runs 10 residues. The V end was cut by 5 bases, the J end by 3 bases, with 1 base between. The CDR3 reads CASSDYGYTF. The CDR3 coding sequence is TGTGCCAGTAGTGACTATGGCTACACCTTC.

This chain connects TRBV7-3 to TRBJ2-5; D gene uncertain. Germline loops: CDR1 SGHTA, CDR2 FQGTGA. The CDR3 is made up of 13 amino acids. The V end was cut by 5 bases, the J end by 7 bases, with 14 bases between. The DNA of the CDR3 is TGTGCCAGCAGCCCTATAGGGTTAGGGACCCAGTACTTC. Amino acids: CASSPIGLGTQYF.

The J gene is TRBJ2-5, the V gene TRBV18, with D perhaps TRBD1 (5 bases). The CDR3 loop spans 15 amino acids. V lost 4 bases and J 2 bases, leaving 14 bases between the germline ends. Germline-derived CDR1 and CDR2 are KGHSH and LQKENI. The CDR3 protein is CASSLFHDSQETQYF. CDR3 nucleotides: TGTGCCAGCTCACTATTTCACGACAGTCAAGAGACCCAGTACTTC.

The rearrangement uses TRBV6-5 and TRBJ2-2, with D perhaps matching TRBD2 (6 bases). The CDR3 consists of 15 residues. V lost 4 bases, J lost 3 bases, and 12 bases lay in between. Per germline, CDR1 MNHEY and CDR2 SVGAGI. The chain's CDR3 is CASSFGRRDTGELFF. Written as DNA, the CDR3 is TGTGCCAGCAGTTTCGGGAGACGAGACACCGGGGAGCTGTTTTTT.

The genes are TRBV7-9 and TRBJ2-1; 7 bases are shared with TRBD1. From germline, CDR1 is SEHNR and CDR2 FQNEAQ (reference sequence). This CDR3 spans 16 amino acids. V was clipped by 4 bases and J by 0 bases; unmatched bases: 6. CDR3 sequence (DNA): TGTGCCAGCAGCTCCTCGACAGGGATCTCCTACAATGAGCAGTTCTTC. This codes for CASSSSTGISYNEQFF.

The chain joins TRBV6-4 to TRBJ2-3, with D maybe TRBD2 (5 bases). From germline, CDR1 is MRHNA and CDR2 SNTAGT. Trimming stripped 1 base from V and 6 bases from J, with 8 bases between. This CDR3 is built from 13 residues. The CDR3 bases are TGTGCCAGCAGTGACTGGCGCGGGGATACGCAGTATTTT. It codes for CASSDWRGDTQYF.

The rearrangement joins TRBV5-8 to TRBJ1-1; D is ambiguous. The ends were cut back, 0 bases at V and 11 bases at J, with 14 bases in the middle. The germline V gene has CDR1 SGHTS and CDR2 YDEGEE. This CDR3 has 13 residues. As DNA, the CDR3 is TGTGCCAGCAGCTTGGTCAGGATGATGGCGGCTTTCTTT. This translates into CASSLVRMMAAFF.

The V and J genes are TRBV6-4 and TRBJ2-3, with unresolved D. V was pared by 2 bases and J by 0 bases, with 3 bases between. This CDR3 is built from 13 residues. Germline-derived CDR1 and CDR2 are MRHNA and SNTAGT. CDR3 amino acids: CASSDQSTDTQYF. Written as DNA, the CDR3 is TGTGCCAGCAGTGACCAAAGCACAGATACGCAGTATTTT.

This chain joins TRBV7-2 and TRBJ2-7; 8 bases are a match to TRBD2. V lost 5 bases to trimming and J lost 4 bases; unmatched junction nucleotides: 10. CDR1 is SGHTA and CDR2 is FQGNSA in the germline V gene. This CDR3 spans 15 amino acids. CDR3 in amino acids: CASSRSSGSFYEQYF. The DNA for the CDR3 is TGTGCCAGCAGCCGCTCAAGCGGGAGTTTTTACGAGCAGTACTTC.

This rearrangement joins TRBV28 to TRBJ1-5, with D unresolved. Germline V gene data show CDR1 as MDHEN and CDR2 as SYDVKM. There are 16 residues in the CDR3. The ends were cut back, 3 bases at V and 0 bases at J, with 12 bases in the middle. CDR3 protein: CASSFLDGDSNQPQHF. The CDR3 DNA follows: TGTGCCAGCAGTTTCTTGGACGGGGATAGCAATCAGCCCCAGCATTTT. Complete variable domain (other parts from reference TRBV28 and TRBJ1-5): DVKVTQSSRYLVKRTGEKVFLECVQDMDHENMFWYRQDPGLGLRLIYFSYDVKMKEKGDIPEGYSVSREKKERFSLILESASTNQTSMYLCASSFLDGDSNQPQHFGDGTRLSIL.

The chain joins TRBV18 to TRBJ1-5; D perhaps matches TRBD1 (5 bases). The CDR3 totals 15 residues. Germline CDR1 and CDR2: KGHSH and LQKENI. With 0 bases removed from V and 4 bases from J, the gap between germline ends came to 10 bases. The CDR3 protein is CASSPPAQANQPQHF. The CDR3 nucleotides read TGTGCCAGCTCACCACCGGCACAGGCAAATCAGCCCCAGCATTTT.

The chain joins TRBV19 to TRBJ1-1, with a weak D call TRBD1 (6 bases). The germline V and J ends were trimmed by 6 bases and 1 base, with 12 bases remaining between them. Germline loops: CDR1 LNHDA, CDR2 SQIVND (reference sequence). This CDR3 is 14 amino acids long. CDR3: CASRVDRRNTEAFF. CDR3 bases: TGTGCCAGTAGGGTCGACAGGAGGAACACTGAAGCTTTCTTT.

This clone was seen only a few times. The chain recombines TRBV7-2 with TRBJ2-1, with 10 bases lining up with TRBD2. This CDR3 contains 16 residues. Germline V gene sequence: CDR1 SGHTA, CDR2 FQGNSA. Trimming took 1 base from V and 4 from J; bases not matched to a gene: 4. DNA of the CDR3: TGTGCCAGCAGCTTAGGGGGACTAGCGCCTTACAATGAGCAGTTCTTC. Translated: CASSLGGLAPYNEQFF.